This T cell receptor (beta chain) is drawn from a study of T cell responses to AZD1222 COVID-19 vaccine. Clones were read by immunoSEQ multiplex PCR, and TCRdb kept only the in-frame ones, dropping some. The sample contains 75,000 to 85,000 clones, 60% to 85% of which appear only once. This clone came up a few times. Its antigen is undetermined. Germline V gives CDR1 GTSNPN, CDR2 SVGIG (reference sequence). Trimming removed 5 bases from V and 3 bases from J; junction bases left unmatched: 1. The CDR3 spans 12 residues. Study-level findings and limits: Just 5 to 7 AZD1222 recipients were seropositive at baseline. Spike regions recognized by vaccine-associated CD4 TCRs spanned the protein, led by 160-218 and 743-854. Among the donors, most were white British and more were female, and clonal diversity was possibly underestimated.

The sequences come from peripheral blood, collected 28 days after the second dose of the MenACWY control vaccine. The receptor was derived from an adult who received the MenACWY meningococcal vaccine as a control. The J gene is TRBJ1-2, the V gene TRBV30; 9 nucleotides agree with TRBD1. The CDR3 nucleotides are TGTGCCTGGGGACAGGGGTACTATGGCTACACCTTC. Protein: CAWGQGYYGYTF.